This T cell receptor beta chain was recovered during a study of blood T cell repertoires in COVID-19. Study information: Both acute and convalescent COVID-19 samples were obtained from the United States, Italy and Spain. The cDNA or gDNA used as material had been derived from T cells, B-cell-depleted T cells, or PBMCs.

Sequencing used immunoSEQ multiplex PCR; TCRdb keeps in-frame clones, though not all of them. This sample has under 300,000 clones, with approximately 82% found just once. The CDR3 covers 14 residues. The trim removed 6 bases at V and 5 bases at J, leaving 6 bases unmatched. Germline values: CDR1 MDHEN, CDR2 SYDVKM. Grouping used clinical history reported by participants in a survey and questionnaire. Cohort 3 recovered donors had two negative PCRs, clearance, or symptom resolution. The material sequenced was PBMCs or T cells enriched from blood (not recorded which). The V call is TRBV28, the J call TRBJ2-7, with TRBD2 matching over 11 bases. The receptor was isolated from a man in his forties who had recovered from COVID-19. The CDR3 region is CASSQLAGVHEQYF. CDR3 DNA: TGTGCCAGCAGCCAACTAGCGGGAGTCCACGAGCAGTACTTC.